The clone carrying this TCR beta chain was observed a handful of times. Antigen: not known. The sample originates from a study of response to subunit inactivated influenza vaccine. The study's findings and limits: Authors proposed each seasonal influenza vaccination draws in few new T cells.

CDR1 is DFQATT, CDR2 SNEGSKA, per germline (reference sequence). Between the trimmed V and J ends, which lost 6 bases and 1 base, there was a span of 4 bases. This CDR3 is 11 amino acids long. TCRdb reanalysed the RT-PCR reads using MiXCR and keeps one entry per CDR3 protein. The top ten clones hold roughly 13% of a sample with over 450,000 distinct CDR3 sequences, 10% to 15% of them seen once. The chain employs TRBV20-1 and TRBJ2-1; D is uncertain. The origin of this receptor is a man between 45 and 60 years old who received an inactivated influenza vaccine. Sequences were derived from PBMCs from blood, sampled 35 to 45 days after vaccination. The CDR3 DNA follows: TGCAGTGCAAAGTCCTACAATGAGCAGTTCTTC. It translates to CSAKSYNEQFF.